The T cell receptor beta chain described here comes from a study of T cell responses to AZD1222 COVID-19 vaccine. Germline V CDR1 and CDR2: GTSNPN, SVGIG (reference sequence). This CDR3 region has 13 residues. Trimming took 4 bases from V and 4 from J, leaving 13 bases between them. Assay: immunoSEQ multiplex PCR; the TCRdb copy retains only in-frame clones and omits some. The sample contains about 120,000 clones, roughly 90% of which appear only once. This specimen was peripheral blood, taken on day 0 of AZD1222 vaccination. The sequence derives from an adult in good health. The genes are TRBV30 and TRBJ1-1, with D maybe TRBD1 (5 bases). This chain's CDR3 is CAWNVWGATEAFF. As DNA, the CDR3 is TGTGCCTGGAATGTGTGGGGCGCCACTGAAGCTTTCTTT. The whole variable domain, remainder taken from reference TRBV30 and TRBJ1-1, is SQTIHQWPATLVQPVGSPLSLECTVEGTSNPNLYWYRQAAGRGLQLLFYSVGIGQISSEVPQNLSASRPQDRQFILSSKKLLLSDSGFYLCAWNVWGATEAFFGQGTRLTVV.